The 26 T cell receptor beta chains below come from one sample, sequenced in a study of T-cell reconstitution after alpha-beta-depleted transplantation in children. Unique molecular identifiers were incorporated into the prepared TCRbeta library. TCRdb fed the PCR reads into MiXCR, producing one record per CDR3 protein. This sample carries more than 450,000 distinct CDR3 sequences, approximately 20% of them seen once, and the ten largest clones take over 3%. The sample here was PBMCs from the stem cell graft donor, taken from the stem cell graft. These receptors were taken from a human donor who donated a stem cell graft to a child with acute lymphoblastic leukemia.

This clonotype was picked up a small number of times. The rearrangement joins TRBV5-1 to TRBJ2-5; TRBD1 aligns across 10 bases. The V segment lost 2 bases and the J segment 5 bases; nucleotides outside the gene matches: 6. Germline V lookup: CDR1 SGHRS, CDR2 YFSETQ. The CDR3 runs 15 residues. CDR3 in DNA: TGCGCCAGCAGCTTACGGGGACAGGGGTACGAGACCCAGTACTTC. This codes for CASSLRGQGYETQYF.

This clonotype was detected a few times. The genes are TRBV27 and TRBJ1-1, with TRBD1 matching over 7 bases. Germline values: CDR1 MNHEY, CDR2 SMNVEV (reference sequence). The J segment lost 11 bases and the V segment lost 2 bases, leaving 5 bases of the junction unmatched. This CDR3 contains 12 residues. The CDR3 DNA is TGTGCCAGCAGTTTAATCGGGGGACAGGCTTTCTTT. Its translation is CASSLIGGQAFF.

The sample holds a few counts of this clonotype. The J gene is TRBJ2-7, the V gene TRBV3-1; 9 positions agree with TRBD1. J lost 6 bases, V lost 0 bases, and 12 bases had no gene match. CDR3 length equals 17 residues. Germline V gene data show CDR1 as LGHDT and CDR2 as YNNKEL (reference sequence). Here the CDR3 DNA reads TGTGCCAGCAGCCAAGAACTAGGGGGACAGGGCCCACTCGAGCAGTACTTC. Its protein product is CASSQELGGQGPLEQYF.

The chain links TRBV4-1 to TRBJ1-2, with D perhaps matching TRBD1 (6 bases). This CDR3 region has 17 residues. With 4 bases removed from V and 5 bases from J, the gap between germline ends came to 23 bases. In germline, CDR1 is MGHRA, CDR2 YSYEKL. The DNA of the CDR3 is TGCGCCAGCAGCCCCGGAGGAAGGGGGGGAACTATGTATGGCTACACCTTC. Its translation: CASSPGGRGGTMYGYTF.

The chain links TRBV28 to TRBJ1-4; D perhaps matches TRBD1 (5 bases). Trimming took 5 bases from V and 4 from J, leaving 14 bases between them. This CDR3 region has 15 residues. The germline gives CDR1 MDHEN, CDR2 SYDVKM. This CDR3 reads CASSTGGPSNEKLFF. CDR3 nucleotide sequence: TGTGCCAGCAGTACCGGGGGTCCCAGTAATGAAAAACTGTTTTTT.

This clonotype was found a few times. This chain joins TRBV7-3 and TRBJ2-1; TRBD2 matches 11 bases. CDR1 and CDR2 from the germline V gene are SGHTA and FQGTGA. This CDR3 is built from 17 residues. V lost 0 bases to trimming and J lost 3 bases; unmatched junction nucleotides: 4. The CDR3 here is CASSLTRLAGSYNEQFF. Written as DNA, the CDR3 is TGTGCCAGCAGCTTAACTAGACTAGCGGGAAGCTACAATGAGCAGTTCTTC.

A few counts support this clonotype. The chain employs TRBV6-5 and TRBJ2-1, with 10 nucleotides matching TRBD2. This CDR3 contains 18 residues. CDR1 is MNHEY, CDR2 SVGAGI, per germline. J was trimmed by 10 bases and V by 0 bases; bases with no gene match: 15. The CDR3 sequence: CASSYSISPWVAGGEQFF. CDR3 bases: TGTGCCAGCAGTTACTCGATATCCCCGTGGGTAGCGGGAGGCGAGCAGTTCTTC.

V and J are TRBV5-1 and TRBJ2-7; 8 bases are shared with TRBD2. CDR1 and CDR2 from the germline V gene are SGHRS and YFSETQ. The CDR3 loop spans 14 amino acids. V lost 7 bases to trimming and J lost 1 base; unmatched junction nucleotides: 7. CDR3 sequence (DNA): TGCGCCAGCCCCGGGGCTAGCGGGTCCTACGAGCAGTACTTC. Translation: CASPGASGSYEQYF. The entire variable domain, with the rest obtained from reference TRBV5-1 and TRBJ2-7, is as follows: KAGVTQTPRYLIKTRGQQVTLSCSPISGHRSVSWYQQTPGQGLQFLFEYFSETQRNKGNFPGRFSGRQFSNSRSEMNVSTLELGDSALYLCASPGASGSYEQYFGPGTRLTVT.

This clonotype has more than one count but fewer than ten. J is TRBJ1-3 and V is TRBV9; D possibly corresponds to TRBD1 (5 bases). The CDR3 extends over 16 amino acids. CDR1 SGDLS and CDR2 YYNGEE come from the germline V gene. The ends were cut back, 1 base at V and 4 bases at J, with 15 bases in the middle. The DNA for the CDR3 is TGTGCCAGCAGCGTATCAAGGCGGGGGACGGGAAACACCATATATTTT. Its translation: CASSVSRRGTGNTIYF.

This clonotype was seen a few times. This rearrangement joins TRBV4-2 to TRBJ2-2; possibly TRBD2 for D (6 bases). Germline V lookup: CDR1 LGHNA, CDR2 YNFKEQ. CDR3 size: 17 residues. V lost 3 bases to trimming and J lost 0 bases, with 14 bases between them. The CDR3 coding sequence is TGTGCCAGCAGCCACCCTGACGGGAGAGCGAACACCGGGGAGCTGTTTTTT. It is translated as CASSHPDGRANTGELFF.

In its sample, this clonotype was seen a few times. V usage is TRBV4-1 and J usage is TRBJ2-4; D perhaps matches TRBD1 (6 bases). The V and J ends lost 3 bases and 4 bases respectively, with 10 bases between them. Germline-derived CDR1 and CDR2 are MGHRA and YSYEKL. The CDR3 is 14 residues long. For the CDR3, the DNA is TGCGCCAGCAGCCATCCCGGACAGAAAAACATTCAGTACTTC. Protein product: CASSHPGQKNIQYF.

The chain is built from TRBV2 and TRBJ2-1; TRBD2 matches at 8 bases. Germline CDR1 reads SNHLY; CDR2 reads FYNNEI. The CDR3 is made up of 14 amino acids. V was pared by 4 bases and J by 6 bases, with 5 bases of the junction left unmatched. The CDR3 region has the DNA TGTGCCAGCAGTGTGTCGGGAGGGCGCAATGAGCAGTTCTTC. Translation gives CASSVSGGRNEQFF.

The J gene is TRBJ2-3, the V gene TRBV5-1, with 8 bases that match TRBD1. The CDR3 extends over 16 amino acids. In germline, CDR1 is SGHRS, CDR2 YFSETQ. V trimming: 2 bases; J trimming: 0 bases; junction bases outside the gene matches: 5. The CDR3 nucleotides are TGCGCCAGCAGCTTCAGGGGGCCCTTTAGCACAGATACGCAGTATTTT. Translating gives CASSFRGPFSTDTQYF.

This clonotype was found a few times. The CDR3 loop reads CATSRVLGLGAGELFF. The CDR3 DNA sequence: TGTGCCACCAGCAGAGTTCTGGGACTCGGGGCCGGGGAGCTGTTTTTT. The chain joins TRBV15 to TRBJ2-2, with D tentatively TRBD2 (6 bases). CDR1 is LNHNV and CDR2 is YYDKDF in the germline V gene (reference sequence). The V gene lost 1 base and the J gene lost 6 bases, with 15 bases spanning the gap. There are 16 residues in the CDR3.

This clonotype has just a few counts. V and J are TRBV30 and TRBJ2-5, with D maybe TRBD2 (5 bases). The CDR3 has 12 amino acids. CDR1 and CDR2 (germline): GTSNPN, SVGIG (reference sequence). The V and J ends lost 2 bases and 2 bases respectively, with 6 bases between them. The CDR3 sequence is CAWSRGQETQYF. CDR3 coding DNA: TGTGCCTGGAGTCGGGGTCAAGAGACCCAGTACTTC.

The chain couples TRBV10-3 to TRBJ2-1; D unclear. CDR3 length equals 18 residues. V lost 0 bases and J lost 0, with 15 bases in between. The germline V gene has CDR1 ENHRY and CDR2 SYGVKD. The CDR3 nucleotides read TGTGCCATCAGTGAGTCTCCACCCGCGGATCCCTCCTACAATGAGCAGTTCTTC. Translation: CAISESPPADPSYNEQFF.

This clonotype was counted a few times. The chain links TRBV10-2 to TRBJ2-1, with D possibly TRBD2 on 5 matching bases. V was clipped by 0 bases and J by 0 bases, with 9 bases between them. The CDR3 is 16 residues long. Per germline, CDR1 WSHSY and CDR2 SAAADI. This CDR3 is CASSESTRSSYNEQFF. In DNA, the CDR3 is TGCGCCAGCAGTGAGTCTACTAGGAGCTCCTACAATGAGCAGTTCTTC.

The chain carries TRBV20-1 and TRBJ2-1; D remains unclear. Germline V lookup: CDR1 DFQATT, CDR2 SNEGSKA (reference sequence). V was cut by 6 bases and J by 7 bases, with 19 bases left in between. The CDR3 runs to 14 residues. The CDR3 DNA sequence: TGCAGTGCCGCTGCCGGAAATGAAAGGAATGAGCAGTTCTTC. Translated, it gives CSAAAGNERNEQFF.

The chain couples TRBV3-1 to TRBJ2-2; TRBD2 aligns across 12 bases. The CDR3 is made up of 18 amino acids. V dropped 11 bases and J dropped 6; count of bases not matched to a gene: 19. Germline CDR1 LGHDT, CDR2 YNNKEL (reference sequence). As DNA, the CDR3 is TGTGCCTGCTGTTTGGCAGGACTAGCGGGACGAGAGTCCGGGGAGCTGTTTTTT. This encodes CACCLAGLAGRESGELFF.

This chain joins TRBV5-1 and TRBJ2-2; 10 bases fit TRBD2. The V gene's germline CDR1 is SGHRS and CDR2 YFSETQ. This CDR3 spans 17 amino acids. With V trimmed by 2 bases and J by 2 bases, 6 bases remained unmatched. CDR3 nucleotide sequence: TGCGCCAGCAGCTTCAGACTAGCGGGCCTAAACACCGGGGAGCTGTTTTTT. The encoded protein is CASSFRLAGLNTGELFF. Full variable domain (missing parts from reference TRBV5-1 and TRBJ2-2): KAGVTQTPRYLIKTRGQQVTLSCSPISGHRSVSWYQQTPGQGLQFLFEYFSETQRNKGNFPGRFSGRQFSNSRSEMNVSTLELGDSALYLCASSFRLAGLNTGELFFGEGSRLTVL.

This clonotype was detected ten times or more. V usage is TRBV6-6 and J usage is TRBJ2-1, with TRBD2 as a possible D gene (5 bases). Looked up from germline, CDR1 is MNHNY and CDR2 is SVGAGI (reference sequence). Trimming shortened V by 3 bases and J by 5 bases, and 8 bases separated the two germline ends. CDR3 length: 13 residues. For the CDR3, the DNA is TGTGCCAGCAGTTATGAGCGGCACAATGAGCAGTTCTTC. Amino acid sequence: CASSYERHNEQFF.

This clonotype came up a few times. The V and J genes are TRBV7-8 and TRBJ2-7; the D gene is possibly TRBD2 (6 bases). With 1 base removed from V and 7 bases from J, the gap between germline ends came to 17 bases. Germline CDR1 and CDR2: SGHVS and FQNEAQ. This CDR3 is built from 15 residues. The DNA of the CDR3 is TGTGCCAGCAGCTTAGGGAGGACGGGAGCAGGGGAGCAGTACTTC. Its translation is CASSLGRTGAGEQYF.

This clonotype has just a few counts. As DNA, the CDR3 is TGTGCCAGCAGCGAGATGCCAGGGACCTACAATGAGCAGTTCTTC. This translates into CASSEMPGTYNEQFF. The chain is built from TRBV9 and TRBJ2-1, with D possibly matching TRBD1 (5 bases). The V gene lost 3 bases and the J gene lost 2 bases, with 12 bases spanning the gap. CDR1 and CDR2 from the germline V gene are SGDLS and YYNGEE. The CDR3 totals 15 residues.

This chain links TRBV6-5 with TRBJ1-2; 7 bases fit TRBD1. The CDR3 contains 13 residues. V lost 4 bases to trimming and J lost 4 bases; unmatched junction nucleotides: 3. From germline, CDR1 is MNHEY and CDR2 SVGAGI. CDR3 sequence reads: CASSLQGLYGYTF. CDR3 coding DNA: TGTGCCAGCAGTTTACAGGGGCTCTATGGCTACACCTTC.

This sequence joins TRBV27 and TRBJ1-4; D ambiguous. CDR1 and CDR2 (germline): MNHEY, SMNVEV (reference sequence). CDR3 length: 13 residues. V lost 5 bases and J lost 8, with 12 bases in between. DNA of the CDR3: TGTGCCAGCAGTCACGGGGTGGAGGAAAAACTGTTTTTT. It is translated as CASSHGVEEKLFF.

This chain joins TRBV5-1 and TRBJ2-5; D unresolved. V lost 4 bases and J lost 4, with 14 bases in between. The CDR3 totals 14 residues. Germline lookup yields CDR1 SGHRS and CDR2 YFSETQ. The CDR3 is CASSPLAGLETQYF. CDR3 DNA sequence: TGCGCCAGCAGCCCACTGGCCGGGTTAGAGACCCAGTACTTC.